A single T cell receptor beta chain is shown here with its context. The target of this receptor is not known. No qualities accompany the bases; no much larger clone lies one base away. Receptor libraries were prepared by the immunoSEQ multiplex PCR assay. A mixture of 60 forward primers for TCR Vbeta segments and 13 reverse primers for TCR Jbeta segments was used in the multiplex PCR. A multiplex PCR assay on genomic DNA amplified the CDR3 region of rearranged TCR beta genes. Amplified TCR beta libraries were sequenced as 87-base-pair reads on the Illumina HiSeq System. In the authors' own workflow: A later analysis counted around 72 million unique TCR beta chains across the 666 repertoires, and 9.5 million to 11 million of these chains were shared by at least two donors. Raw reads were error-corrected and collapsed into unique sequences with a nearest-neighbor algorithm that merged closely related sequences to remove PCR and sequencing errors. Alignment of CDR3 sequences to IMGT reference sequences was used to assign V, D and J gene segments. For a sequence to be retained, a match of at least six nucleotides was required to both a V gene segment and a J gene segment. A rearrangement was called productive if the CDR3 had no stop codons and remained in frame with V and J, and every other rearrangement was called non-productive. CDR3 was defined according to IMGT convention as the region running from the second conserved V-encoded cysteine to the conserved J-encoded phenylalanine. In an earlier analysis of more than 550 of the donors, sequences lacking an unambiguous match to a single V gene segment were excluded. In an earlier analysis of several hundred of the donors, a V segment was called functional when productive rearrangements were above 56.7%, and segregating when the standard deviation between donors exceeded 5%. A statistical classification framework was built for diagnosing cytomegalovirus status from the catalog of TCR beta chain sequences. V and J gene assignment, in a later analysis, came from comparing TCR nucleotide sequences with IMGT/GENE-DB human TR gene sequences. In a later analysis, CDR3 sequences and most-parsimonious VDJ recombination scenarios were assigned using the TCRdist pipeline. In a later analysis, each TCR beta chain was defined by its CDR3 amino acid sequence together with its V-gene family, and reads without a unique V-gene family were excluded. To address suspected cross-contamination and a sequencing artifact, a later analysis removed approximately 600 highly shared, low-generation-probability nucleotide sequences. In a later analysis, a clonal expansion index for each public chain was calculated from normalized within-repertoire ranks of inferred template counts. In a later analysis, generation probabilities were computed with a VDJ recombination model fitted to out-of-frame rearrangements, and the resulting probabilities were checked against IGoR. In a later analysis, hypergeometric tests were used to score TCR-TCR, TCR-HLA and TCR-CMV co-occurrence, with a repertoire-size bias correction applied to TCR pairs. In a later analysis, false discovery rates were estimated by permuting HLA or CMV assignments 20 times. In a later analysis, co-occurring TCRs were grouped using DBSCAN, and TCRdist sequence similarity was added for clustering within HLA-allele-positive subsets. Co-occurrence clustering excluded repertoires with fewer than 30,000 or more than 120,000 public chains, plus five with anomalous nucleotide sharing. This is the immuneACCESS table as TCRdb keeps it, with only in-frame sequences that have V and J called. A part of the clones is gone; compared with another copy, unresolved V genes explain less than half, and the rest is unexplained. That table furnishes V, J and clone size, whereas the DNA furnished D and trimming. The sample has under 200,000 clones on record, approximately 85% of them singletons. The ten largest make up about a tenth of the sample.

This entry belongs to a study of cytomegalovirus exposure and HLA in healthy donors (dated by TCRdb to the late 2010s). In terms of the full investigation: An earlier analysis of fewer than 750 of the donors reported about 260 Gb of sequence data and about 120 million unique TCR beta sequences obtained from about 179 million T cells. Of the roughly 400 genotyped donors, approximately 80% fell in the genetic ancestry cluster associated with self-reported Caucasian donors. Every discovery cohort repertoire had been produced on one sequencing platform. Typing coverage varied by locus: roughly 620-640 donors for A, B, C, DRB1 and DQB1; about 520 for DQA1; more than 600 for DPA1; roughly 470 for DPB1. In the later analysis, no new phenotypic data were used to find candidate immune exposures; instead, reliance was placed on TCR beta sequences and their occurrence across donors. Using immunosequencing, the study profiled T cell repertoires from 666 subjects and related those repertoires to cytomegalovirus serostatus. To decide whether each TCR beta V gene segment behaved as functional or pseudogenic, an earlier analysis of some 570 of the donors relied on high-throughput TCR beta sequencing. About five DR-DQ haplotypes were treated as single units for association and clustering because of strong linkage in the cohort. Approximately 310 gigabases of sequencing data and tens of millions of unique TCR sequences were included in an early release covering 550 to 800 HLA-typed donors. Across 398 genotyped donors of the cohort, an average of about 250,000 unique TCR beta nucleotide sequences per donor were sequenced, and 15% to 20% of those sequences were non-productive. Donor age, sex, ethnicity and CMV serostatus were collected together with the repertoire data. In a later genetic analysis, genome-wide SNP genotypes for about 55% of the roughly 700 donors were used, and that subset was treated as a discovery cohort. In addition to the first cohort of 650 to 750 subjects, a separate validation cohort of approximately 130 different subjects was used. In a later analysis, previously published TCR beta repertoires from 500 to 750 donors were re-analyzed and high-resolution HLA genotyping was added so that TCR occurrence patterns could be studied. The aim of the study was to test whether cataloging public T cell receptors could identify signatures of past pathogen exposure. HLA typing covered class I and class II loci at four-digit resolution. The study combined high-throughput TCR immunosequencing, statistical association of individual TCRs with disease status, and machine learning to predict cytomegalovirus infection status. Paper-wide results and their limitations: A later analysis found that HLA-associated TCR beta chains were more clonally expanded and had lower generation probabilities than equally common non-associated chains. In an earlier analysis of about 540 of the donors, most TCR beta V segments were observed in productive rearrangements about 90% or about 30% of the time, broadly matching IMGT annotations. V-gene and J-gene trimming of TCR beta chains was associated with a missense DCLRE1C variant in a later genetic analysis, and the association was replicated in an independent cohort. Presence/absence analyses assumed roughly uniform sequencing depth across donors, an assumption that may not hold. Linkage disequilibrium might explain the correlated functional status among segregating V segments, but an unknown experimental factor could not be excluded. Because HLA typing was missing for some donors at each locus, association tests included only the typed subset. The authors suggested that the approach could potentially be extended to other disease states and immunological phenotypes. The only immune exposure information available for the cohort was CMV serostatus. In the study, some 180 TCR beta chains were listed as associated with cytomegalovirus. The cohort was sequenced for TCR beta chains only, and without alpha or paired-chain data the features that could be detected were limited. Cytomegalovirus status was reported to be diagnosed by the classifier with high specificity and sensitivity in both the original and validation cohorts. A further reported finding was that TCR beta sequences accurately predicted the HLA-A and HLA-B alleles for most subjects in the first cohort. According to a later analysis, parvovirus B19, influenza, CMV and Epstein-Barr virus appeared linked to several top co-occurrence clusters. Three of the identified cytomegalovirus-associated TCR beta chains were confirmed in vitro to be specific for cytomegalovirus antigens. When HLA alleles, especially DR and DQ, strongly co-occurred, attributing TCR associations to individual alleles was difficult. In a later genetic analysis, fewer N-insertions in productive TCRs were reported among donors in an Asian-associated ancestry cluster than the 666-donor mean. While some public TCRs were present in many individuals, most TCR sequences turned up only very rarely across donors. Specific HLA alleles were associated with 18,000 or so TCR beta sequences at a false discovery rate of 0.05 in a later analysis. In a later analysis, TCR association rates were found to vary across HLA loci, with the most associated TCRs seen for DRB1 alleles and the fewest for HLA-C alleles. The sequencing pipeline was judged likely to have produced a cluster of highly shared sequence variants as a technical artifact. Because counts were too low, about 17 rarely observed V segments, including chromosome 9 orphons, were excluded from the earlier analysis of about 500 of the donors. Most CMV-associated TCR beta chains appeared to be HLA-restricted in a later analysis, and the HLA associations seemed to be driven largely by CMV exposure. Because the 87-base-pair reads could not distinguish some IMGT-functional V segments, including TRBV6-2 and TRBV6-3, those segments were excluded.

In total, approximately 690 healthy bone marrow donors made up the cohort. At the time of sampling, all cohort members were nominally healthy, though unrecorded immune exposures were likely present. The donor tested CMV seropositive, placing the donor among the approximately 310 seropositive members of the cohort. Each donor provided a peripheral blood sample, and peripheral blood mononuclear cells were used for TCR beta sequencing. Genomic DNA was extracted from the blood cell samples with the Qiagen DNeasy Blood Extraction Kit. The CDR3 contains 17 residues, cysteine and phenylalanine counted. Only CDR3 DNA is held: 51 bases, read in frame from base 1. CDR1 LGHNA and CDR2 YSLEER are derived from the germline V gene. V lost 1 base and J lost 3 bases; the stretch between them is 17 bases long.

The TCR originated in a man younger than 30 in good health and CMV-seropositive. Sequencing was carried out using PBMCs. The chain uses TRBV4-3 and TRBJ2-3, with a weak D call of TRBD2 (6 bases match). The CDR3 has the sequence CASSQGTGLYGTDTQYF. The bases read TGCGCCAGCAGCCAAGGGACGGGACTTTATGGAACAGATACGCAGTATTTT.